Listed here are 18 T cell receptor beta chains from one sample, sequenced in a study of beta chain features in type 1 diabetes. Study-level findings and limits: TCRB CDR3 length was moderately but significantly reduced in all four CD4+ subsets of Type 1 diabetes patients.

Expressed TCRB transcripts got sequenced, as all isolated RNA was reverse transcribed. Using immunoSEQ multiplex PCR, the repertoire was profiled, and TCRdb retains in-frame clones only, with some absent. The table shows around 280,000 clones, with over 12% occurring only once. No antigen has been identified for these receptors. Sequences were obtained from naive CD4+ T cells from blood. The receptor set was obtained from a man between 18 and 29 years old with type 1 diabetes.

This clone occurred a few times. V usage is TRBV9 and J usage is TRBJ1-1; possible D gene TRBD1, 5 bases. Germline loops: CDR1 SGDLS, CDR2 YYNGEE. V lost 4 bases to trimming and J lost 3 bases, with 10 bases between them. This CDR3 contains 13 residues. CDR3 amino acids: CASSMDTYTEAFF. Written as DNA, the CDR3 is TGTGCCAGCAGCATGGACACTTACACTGAAGCTTTCTTT.

V is TRBV29-1 and J is TRBJ2-4; TRBD2 matches 10 bases. Germline loops: CDR1 SQVTM, CDR2 ANQGSEA. This CDR3 has 14 amino acids. With V trimmed by 4 bases and J by 5 bases, 5 bases remained unmatched. For the CDR3, the DNA is TGCAGCGTTGGTGGCCTAGCGGGAGAAAACATTCAGTACTTC. The encoded protein is CSVGGLAGENIQYF. The entire variable domain, with the rest obtained from reference TRBV29-1 and TRBJ2-4, is as follows: SAVISQKPSRDICQRGTSLTIQCQVDSQVTMMFWYRQQPGQSLTLIATANQGSEATYESGFVIDKFPISRPNLTFSTLTVSNMSPEDSSIYLCSVGGLAGENIQYFGAGTRLSVL.

This clone was detected a few times. The chain employs TRBV18 and TRBJ1-2, with 7 bases identical to TRBD1. V dropped 3 bases and J dropped 4; count of bases not matched to a gene: 5. There are 14 residues in the CDR3. Per the germline V gene, CDR1 is KGHSH and CDR2 is LQKENI. The CDR3 protein is CASSPTGQPYGYTF. The CDR3 bases are TGTGCCAGCTCACCTACGGGACAGCCCTATGGCTACACCTTC.

The chain combines TRBV18 with TRBJ2-1, with D unclear. Germline assignment: CDR1 KGHSH and CDR2 LQKENI. The CDR3 has 13 residues. Trimming took 3 bases from V and 7 from J, leaving 10 bases between them. The CDR3 coding sequence is TGTGCCAGCTCACCCACTGAAATAAATGAGCAGTTCTTC. Amino acids: CASSPTEINEQFF.

This clone was recorded a few times. The chain couples TRBV29-1 to TRBJ2-3; 9 bases agree with TRBD2. J gave up 4 bases and V 4 bases, and 9 bases lay outside the gene matches. Germline values: CDR1 SQVTM, CDR2 ANQGSEA. The CDR3 totals 15 residues. The CDR3 bases are TGCAGCGTTGCGACTAGCGGAAGGGGTGCAGATACGCAGTATTTT. It encodes CSVATSGRGADTQYF.

This clone was picked up a small number of times. The chain joins TRBV6-6 to TRBJ1-2; TRBD1 aligns across 7 bases. Losses at the gene ends were 7 bases for V and 2 bases for J; bases not matched to a gene: 4. CDR1 and CDR2 (germline): MNHNY, SVGAGI (reference sequence). The CDR3 contains 13 residues. The CDR3 spells CASTGDSNYGYTF. The CDR3, as DNA: TGTGCCAGCACAGGGGACAGCAACTATGGCTACACCTTC.

The genes are TRBV6-5 and TRBJ2-5, with 10 bases lining up with TRBD1. The CDR3 is 16 residues long. Germline CDR1 is MNHEY and CDR2 is SVGAGI. J gave up 3 bases and V 2 bases, and 6 bases lay outside the gene matches. CDR3 nucleotide sequence: TGTGCCAGCAGTTACGGAAGGACAGGGGGTAAAGAGACCCAGTACTTC. Translated, it gives CASSYGRTGGKETQYF.

The chain has TRBV2 and TRBJ2-1; TRBD1 matches 8 bases. With 6 bases clipped from V and 7 bases from J, the junction kept 8 bases outside the gene matches. CDR1 and CDR2 (germline): SNHLY, FYNNEI. This CDR3 is built from 14 residues. The DNA of the CDR3 is TGTGCCAGCAGACCTAGGACAGGGTCGAATGAGCAGTTCTTC. This gives the protein CASRPRTGSNEQFF.

This clone was picked up a small number of times. This chain connects TRBV4-2 to TRBJ2-2; 7 bases map to TRBD2. The germline V gene has CDR1 LGHNA and CDR2 YNFKEQ. The V gene end was trimmed by 4 bases and the J gene end by 5 bases; junction bases not matched to a gene: 4. The CDR3 is 14 residues long. The chain's CDR3 is CASSRASGTGELFF. The CDR3 DNA reads TGTGCCAGCAGCCGGGCTAGCGGAACCGGGGAGCTGTTTTTT.

This chain joins TRBV5-4 and TRBJ1-1, with 9 nucleotides matching TRBD1. The CDR3 loop spans 13 amino acids. CDR1 and CDR2 (germline): SGHNT, YYREEE (reference sequence). V was pared by 3 bases and J by 9 bases, with 6 bases of the junction left unmatched. CDR3 DNA sequence: TGTGCCAGCAGCTCGGGACAGGGATCCCAAGCTTTCTTT. Translating it yields CASSSGQGSQAFF.

The gene calls are TRBV7-2 and TRBJ2-7; TRBD1 matches at 10 bases. V dropped 5 bases and J dropped 3; count of bases not matched to a gene: 4. Germline loops: CDR1 SGHTA, CDR2 FQGNSA. CDR3 size: 14 residues. In DNA form, the CDR3 reads TGTGCCAGCAGCCCGGACAGGGGGTTCTACGAGCAGTACTTC. This codes for CASSPDRGFYEQYF.

In this sample, this clone turned up a few times. The V and J genes are TRBV7-2 and TRBJ2-3, with 9 bases aligning to TRBD2. V shed 4 bases and J 6 bases; nucleotides not matched to a gene: 20. In germline, CDR1 is SGHTA, CDR2 FQGNSA. The CDR3 contains 19 residues. The DNA for the CDR3 is TGTGCCAGCAGCTACCGACTGACTAGCGGCGCTCCCTACAGGGATACGCAGTATTTT. Protein product: CASSYRLTSGAPYRDTQYF. Full variable domain (missing parts from reference TRBV7-2 and TRBJ2-3): GAGVSQSPSNKVTEKGKDVELRCDPISGHTALYWYRQSLGQGLEFLIYFQGNSAPDKSGLPSDRFSAERTGGSVSTLTIQRTQQEDSAVYLCASSYRLTSGAPYRDTQYFGPGTRLTVL.

This chain connects TRBV23-1 to TRBJ2-1, with D maybe TRBD2 (6 bases). TRBV23-1 is an ORF, with its function uncertain. The CDR3 is 17 residues long. V was clipped by 2 bases and J by 7 bases, with 21 bases between them. CDR3 residues: CASSQLTQGYAGNEQFF. The CDR3 DNA is TGCGCCAGCAGTCAACTCACCCAGGGCTACGCGGGAAATGAGCAGTTCTTC.

The genes are TRBV11-3 and TRBJ2-1, with 8 bases that match TRBD2. Germline assignment: CDR1 SGHNT and CDR2 YENEEA. This CDR3 comprises 15 residues. The V segment lost 5 bases and the J segment 2 bases; nucleotides outside the gene matches: 5. The CDR3 nucleotides are TGTGCCAGCAGCGTTCGGGGGGGCCCCTACAATGAGCAGTTCTTC. The encoded protein is CASSVRGGPYNEQFF.

The chain recombines TRBV13 with TRBJ2-7; D might be TRBD2 (5 bases). Germline CDR1 PRHDT, CDR2 FYEKMQ (reference sequence). This CDR3 is built from 14 residues. V lost 0 bases, J lost 4 bases, and 10 bases lay in between. The chain's CDR3 is CASSLGGVVYEQYF. DNA of the CDR3: TGTGCCAGCAGCTTAGGGGGAGTGGTTTACGAGCAGTACTTC.

The sample holds a few counts of this clone. J is TRBJ2-7 and V is TRBV28, with 9 bases matching TRBD1. Germline CDR1 reads MDHEN; CDR2 reads SYDVKM. This CDR3 spans 15 amino acids. The ends lost 4 bases at V and 5 bases at J; junction bases unmatched: 9. CDR3 loop: CASSSSGTGSHEQYF. For the CDR3, the DNA is TGTGCCAGCAGTTCAAGCGGGACAGGGTCCCACGAGCAGTACTTC.

There are a few counts of this clone. The chain employs TRBV5-1 and TRBJ2-3; maybe TRBD1 (6 bases). There are 14 residues in the CDR3. V gave up 9 bases and J gave up 5 bases, with 19 bases separating them. Germline V lookup: CDR1 SGHRS, CDR2 YFSETQ. The DNA of the CDR3 is TGCGCCACGACTCAACAGGGAATCGGAGATACGCAGTATTTT. Encoded protein: CATTQQGIGDTQYF.

This clone appeared a few times. The chain recombines TRBV18 with TRBJ1-2; maybe TRBD1 (6 bases). V lost 3 bases and J 3 bases, leaving 11 bases between the germline ends. The CDR3 runs to 14 residues. The V gene's germline CDR1 is KGHSH and CDR2 LQKENI. The CDR3 here is CASSPGGRDYGYTF. The CDR3 nucleotides are TGTGCCAGCTCACCGGGGGGGCGCGACTATGGCTACACCTTC.